This T cell receptor beta chain was documented in a study of blood T cell repertoires in COVID-19 (dated by TCRdb to the early 2020s). Notes on the research overall: Samples covering the acute and convalescent phases of COVID-19 were provided by collaborators in the United States, Italy and Spain. The material from the prospective study consisted of cDNA or gDNA derived from T cells, B-cell-depleted T cells, or PBMCs. Deeply sampled blood TCRbeta repertoires from subjects exposed to, actively infected with, or recovered from COVID-19 were included in the dataset. The repertoires were released in a freely available public database intended as a resource for research on the immune response to SARS-CoV-2. The samples were drawn from two sources: the first 160 participants of the ongoing ImmuneRACE study, and over 1,000 subjects contributed by 6 global collaborators. A de-identified subject ID, COVID-19 status, age in years and sex were almost always included in the sample metadata. Where HLA class I and class II types were available, the types were taken from metadata supplied by the sample provider, not from assay-based typing. General conclusions and limits of the study: The amount of clinical and demographic metadata varied by source and participant and was provided uncurated.

The CDR3, from cysteine to phenylalanine, totals 15 residues. The sequence is cut down to CDR3 DNA, 45 bases in frame from base 1. V loses 6 bases at its end and J loses 0 bases; junction bases beyond the gene matches: 2. As encoded in the germline V gene, CDR1 is MDHEN while CDR2 is SYDVKM. Each collaborating institution followed its own protocols to collect whole blood in K2EDTA tubes. For TCRbeta analysis, collaborator samples were shipped as frozen whole blood, as isolated PBMCs, or as DNA extracted from either sample type. Worth noting for this clone: The specificity of this receptor is unknown. Base qualities are not provided; no much larger clone lies one nucleotide away.

TCRbeta CDR3 regions were amplified from genomic DNA using the immunoSEQ Assay, a bias-controlled multiplex PCR. Per the original workflow: The number of nucleated cells in each sample was estimated from the amplification of reference gene primers within the assay. To quantify the absolute abundance of each unique TCRbeta CDR3 rearrangement, sequence reads were collapsed and filtered. Productive Simpson clonality was computed per sample as the square root of Simpson's diversity index over productive rearrangements. In its TCRdb copy, this immuneACCESS table keeps in-frame sequences only and misses some clones. Where compared with another copy, unresolved V genes explain less than half of these, and the others have no known cause. That table is the source of V, J and clone size, and D and trimming were worked out from the DNA. The sample profile shows approximately 56,000 clones; 84% of them were found once. Together, the top ten hold 10% to 15% of the sample.

The chain links TRBV28 with TRBJ2-2; 9 bases in the middle match TRBD1. The TCR was taken from a woman of 80 years or more with acute or convalescent COVID-19. Sequenced: peripheral blood. The DNA is TGTGCCAGCAGAACAGGGGGCGCGAACACCGGGGAGCTGTTTTTT. Translation gives CASRTGGANTGELFF.